This T cell receptor beta chain was captured by sequencing in a study of blood T cell repertoires in COVID-19. The CDR3 is 13 residues long. CDR1 and CDR2 from the germline V gene are SGHTA and FQGTGA. Trimming removed 5 bases at V and 6 bases at J, with 14 bases between. Sequenced by immunoSEQ multiplex PCR; TCRdb stores in-frame clones only, minus some. The profile shows approximately 290,000 clones, more than 65% of them singletons. The sequenced sample consisted of peripheral blood. This chain links TRBV7-3 with TRBJ2-7, with a possible D match to TRBD1 (6 bases). This receptor was identified in a person aged 65 to 85 with COVID-19, enrolled during active disease. CDR3 sequence: CASSITPRGEQYF. CDR3 coding DNA: TGTGCCAGCAGCATCACTCCCAGGGGCGAGCAGTACTTC.